These 8 T cell receptor beta chains were sequenced from one sample in a study of blood T cell repertoires in COVID-19. Method: immunoSEQ multiplex PCR; TCRdb's copy keeps in-frame clones and lacks some. The data contain 150,000 or so clones, approximately 80% of them singletons. The sample taken for sequencing was peripheral blood. The receptors originated from a woman between 55 and 75 years old with acute or convalescent COVID-19.

The V and J genes are TRBV5-4 and TRBJ1-1; 7 bases are a match to TRBD1. CDR3 length: 15 amino acids. J was trimmed by 6 bases and V by 6 bases; bases with no gene match: 14. Germline V CDR1 and CDR2: SGHNT, YYREEE (reference sequence). The CDR3 sequence: CASKRGLIPNAEAFF. CDR3 DNA: TGTGCCAGCAAGAGGGGGCTGATTCCAAACGCTGAAGCTTTCTTT. Supplemented by reference TRBV5-4 and TRBJ1-1, the full variable domain reads ETGVTQSPTHLIKTRGQQVTLRCSSQSGHNTVSWYQQALGQGPQFIFQYYREEENGRGNFPPRFSGLQFPNYSSELNVNALELDDSALYLCASKRGLIPNAEAFFGQGTRLTVV.

This chain connects TRBV5-1 to TRBJ2-5; TRBD2 aligns across 12 bases. From germline, CDR1 is SGHRS and CDR2 YFSETQ. Trimming at V came to 3 bases and at J to 1 base, leaving 4 bases not matched to a gene. The length of the CDR3 is 16 residues. CDR3 region: CASSWGTSGLQETQYF. Here the CDR3 DNA reads TGCGCCAGCAGCTGGGGGACTAGCGGGCTCCAAGAGACCCAGTACTTC.

This chain uses TRBV6-6 with TRBJ2-1; 13 bases are a match to TRBD2. Germline V gene lookup returns CDR1 MNHNY and CDR2 SVGAGI (reference sequence). The CDR3 spans 15 residues. V dropped 7 bases and J dropped 6; count of bases not matched to a gene: 6. For the CDR3, the DNA is TGTGCCAGCACCACAACTAGCGGGGGGGCCAATGAGCAGTTCTTC. Amino acids: CASTTTSGGANEQFF.

The J gene is TRBJ2-5, the V gene TRBV18; 8 positions match TRBD2. Germline V gene data show CDR1 as KGHSH and CDR2 as LQKENI. The CDR3 contains 17 residues. V lost 2 bases and J lost 5; bases outside the gene matches: 13. In DNA, the CDR3 is TGTGCCAGCTCACCAAGTGGCGGGGGGCCGGCCGGGGAGACCCAGTACTTC. This codes for CASSPSGGGPAGETQYF.

The V call is TRBV18, the J call TRBJ2-7; D remains unclear. The V gene's germline CDR1 is KGHSH and CDR2 LQKENI. The CDR3 has 13 residues. Trimming pared 3 bases from V and 0 bases from J, leaving 6 bases between. CDR3 sequence reads: CASSPASSYEQYV. For the CDR3, the DNA is TGTGCCAGCTCACCGGCTAGCTCCTACGAGCAGTACGTC.

The chain joins TRBV19 to TRBJ1-4; TRBD1 matches at 11 bases. The V and J ends lost 5 bases and 4 bases, in that order; junction bases with no gene match: 3. This CDR3 has 15 amino acids. The germline gives CDR1 LNHDA, CDR2 SQIVND (reference sequence). The CDR3 sequence: CASSLGTGGNEKLFF. Written as DNA, the CDR3 is TGTGCCAGTAGTCTTGGGACAGGGGGTAATGAAAAACTGTTTTTT.

This clone was observed a single time. The gene calls are TRBV7-7 and TRBJ1-2; TRBD1 matches 7 bases. Germline CDR1 SSHAT, CDR2 FNYEAQ (reference sequence). V shed 6 bases and J 6 bases; nucleotides not matched to a gene: 16. This CDR3 contains 16 residues. CDR3 amino acids: CASSPIGRQGADGYTF. The CDR3 DNA reads as TGTGCCAGCAGTCCGATTGGGAGACAGGGCGCGGATGGCTACACCTTC. The full variable domain, its missing parts supplied by reference TRBV7-7 and TRBJ1-2, is GAGVSQSPRYKVTKRGQDVTLRCDPISSHATLYWYQQALGQGPEFLTYFNYEAQPDKSGLPSDRFSAERPEGSISTLTIQRTEQRDSAMYRCASSPIGRQGADGYTFGSGTRLTVV.

V and J are TRBV9 and TRBJ2-3; weak D call: TRBD2 (7 bases). The CDR3 sequence is 15 residues long. Germline values: CDR1 SGDLS, CDR2 YYNGEE. The V end was cut by 3 bases, the J end by 4 bases, with 15 bases between. As DNA, the CDR3 is TGTGCCAGCAGCGGCGGGGGCGGAGTCCCAGATACGCAGTATTTT. It translates to CASSGGGGVPDTQYF.